Included here is one T cell receptor beta chain sequence, with context. Germline V gives CDR1 SNHLY, CDR2 FYNNEI. This CDR3 has 11 residues. The germline V and J ends were trimmed by 10 bases and 2 bases, with 8 bases remaining between them. This record comes from a study of CD8+ T cells in alopecia areata. After isolation, RNA underwent reverse transcription to generate cDNA as the sequencing template. Method: immunoSEQ multiplex PCR; TCRdb's copy keeps in-frame clones and lacks some. The sample includes 110,000 to 150,000 clones, roughly 62% of them seen just once. This chain uses TRBV2 with TRBJ1-1, with D hard to call. The TCR comes from a human donor with alopecia areata. Sequences were derived from CD4+ T cells sorted from blood, sampled at week 0. CDR3 in amino acids: CATRYNTEAFF. CDR3 nucleotides: TGTGCCACCAGATACAACACTGAAGCTTTCTTT.